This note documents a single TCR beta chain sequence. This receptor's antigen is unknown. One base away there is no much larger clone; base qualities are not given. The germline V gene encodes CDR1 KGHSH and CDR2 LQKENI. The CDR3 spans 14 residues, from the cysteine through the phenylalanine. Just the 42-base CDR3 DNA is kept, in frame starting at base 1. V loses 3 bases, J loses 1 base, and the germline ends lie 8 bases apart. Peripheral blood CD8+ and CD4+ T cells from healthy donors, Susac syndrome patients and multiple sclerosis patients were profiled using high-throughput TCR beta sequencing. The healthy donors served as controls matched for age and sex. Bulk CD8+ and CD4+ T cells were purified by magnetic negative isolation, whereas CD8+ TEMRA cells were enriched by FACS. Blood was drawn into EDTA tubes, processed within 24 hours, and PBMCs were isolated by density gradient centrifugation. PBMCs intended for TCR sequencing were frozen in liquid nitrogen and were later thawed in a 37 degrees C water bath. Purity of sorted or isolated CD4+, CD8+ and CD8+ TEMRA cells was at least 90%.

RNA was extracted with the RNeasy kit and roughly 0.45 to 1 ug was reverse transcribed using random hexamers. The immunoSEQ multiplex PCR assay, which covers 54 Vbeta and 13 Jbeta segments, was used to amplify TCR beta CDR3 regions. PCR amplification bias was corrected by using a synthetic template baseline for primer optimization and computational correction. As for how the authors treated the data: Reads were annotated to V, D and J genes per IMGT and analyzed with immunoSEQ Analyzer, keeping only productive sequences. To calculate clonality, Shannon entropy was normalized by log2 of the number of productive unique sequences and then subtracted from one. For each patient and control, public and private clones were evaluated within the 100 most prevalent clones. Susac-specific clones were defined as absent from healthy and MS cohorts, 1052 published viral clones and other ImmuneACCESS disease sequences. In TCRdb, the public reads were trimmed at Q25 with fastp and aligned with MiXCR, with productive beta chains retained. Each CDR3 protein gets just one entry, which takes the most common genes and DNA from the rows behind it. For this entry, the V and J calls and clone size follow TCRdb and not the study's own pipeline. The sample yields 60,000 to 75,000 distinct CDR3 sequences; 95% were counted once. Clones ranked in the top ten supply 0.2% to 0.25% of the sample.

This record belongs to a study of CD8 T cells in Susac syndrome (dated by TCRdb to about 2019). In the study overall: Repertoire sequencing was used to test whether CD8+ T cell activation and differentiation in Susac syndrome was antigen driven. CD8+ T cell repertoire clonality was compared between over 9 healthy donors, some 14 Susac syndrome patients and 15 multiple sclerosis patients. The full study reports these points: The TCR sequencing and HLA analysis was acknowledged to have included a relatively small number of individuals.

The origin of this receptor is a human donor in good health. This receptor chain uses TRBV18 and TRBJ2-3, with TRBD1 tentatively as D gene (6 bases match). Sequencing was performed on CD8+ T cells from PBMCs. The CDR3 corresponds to CASSPAGGTDTQYF. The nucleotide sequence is TGTGCCAGCTCACCTGCAGGGGGCACAGATACGCAGTATTTT.